These 27 T cell receptor beta chains share one sample of origin, sequenced in a study of neurological immune-mediated disorders. Documented time point: longitudinal time-point 2. One entry per CDR3 protein, called by TCRdb with MiXCR from the 5' RACE reads. The data hold 84,000 or so distinct CDR3 sequences, with around 14% observed a single time. Sample: PBMCs. The receptor set was obtained from a female donor with HTLV-1-associated myelopathy (HAM/TSP).

This clonotype was found many times. This chain joins TRBV6-5 and TRBJ2-1; D unclear. The CDR3 runs 13 residues. CDR1 and CDR2 (germline): MNHEY, SVGAGI. With 0 bases removed from V and 7 bases from J, the gap between germline ends came to 7 bases. CDR3 bases: TGTGCCAGCAGTTACTCGTCCCGAAATGAGCAGTTCTTC. Protein sequence: CASSYSSRNEQFF.

This clonotype was recorded many times. The chain recombines TRBV5-1 with TRBJ2-1; TRBD1 is a possible D gene (5 bases). Trimming removed 0 bases at V and 11 bases at J, with 27 bases between. Germline values: CDR1 SGHRS, CDR2 YFSETQ. CDR3 length equals 18 residues. The chain's CDR3 is CASSLDSRQRHRQQQQFF. The CDR3 region has the DNA TGCGCCAGCAGCTTGGATTCCCGTCAGCGCCATCGACAGCAGCAGCAGTTCTTC.

This clonotype was counted at least ten times. The rearrangement uses TRBV20-1 and TRBJ2-3, with 10 bases matching TRBD2. In germline, CDR1 is DFQATT, CDR2 SNEGSKA (reference sequence). The V segment lost 0 bases and the J segment 5 bases; nucleotides outside the gene matches: 11. This CDR3 comprises 17 residues. The DNA of the CDR3 is TGCAGTGCTAGAGATGAGAAACTAGCGGGGAGAAGAGATACGCAGTATTTT. Encoded protein: CSARDEKLAGRRDTQYF.

As regards this clonotype: Being one base from a much bigger clone, this may be a read error. The chain joins TRBV9 to TRBJ1-2, with 9 positions matching TRBD1. The trim removed 6 bases at V and 3 bases at J, leaving 9 bases unmatched. Germline V gene lookup returns CDR1 SGDLS and CDR2 YYNGEE. There are 15 residues in the CDR3. Here the CDR3 reads CASITVQGADYGYTF. In DNA form, the CDR3 reads TGTGCCAGCATCACCGTACAGGGGGCAGACTATGGCTACACCTTC. The full variable domain, rest sourced from reference TRBV9 and TRBJ1-2, is DSGVTQTPKHLITATGQRVTLRCSPRSGDLSVYWYQQSLDQGLQFLIQYYNGEERAKGNILERFSAQQFPDLHSELNLSSLELGDSALYFCASITVQGADYGYTFGSGTRLTVV.

This clonotype rates as medium-sized. The chain uses TRBV29-1 and TRBJ1-2; D is possibly TRBD1 (6 bases). The V end was cut by 6 bases, the J end by 8 bases, with 22 bases between. The CDR3 sequence is 14 residues long. Germline V gives CDR1 SQVTM, CDR2 ANQGSEA. The DNA of the CDR3 is TGCAGCGTGGGCCGGACAGAGTCGATCGGGGGCTACACCTTC. It codes for CSVGRTESIGGYTF.

This clonotype has at least ten counts. The chain carries TRBV4-1 and TRBJ2-7; TRBD2 matches 8 bases. CDR1 and CDR2 (germline): MGHRA, YSYEKL. CDR3 size: 15 residues. V lost 1 base, J lost 5 bases, and 7 bases stayed unmatched. The CDR3 loop reads CASSQAGGGIDEQYF. DNA of the CDR3: TGCGCCAGCAGCCAAGCCGGGGGGGGCATCGACGAGCAGTACTTC.

This clonotype was observed a handful of times. This chain links TRBV5-5 with TRBJ2-2, with 9 bases identical to TRBD1. The CDR3 is 15 amino acids. Germline assignment: CDR1 SGHKS and CDR2 YYEKEE (reference sequence). The ends lost 4 bases at V and 5 bases at J; junction bases unmatched: 6. CDR3 bases: TGTGCCAGCAGCCCTACCGGGACAGGGACCGGGGAGCTGTTTTTT. Residues: CASSPTGTGTGELFF.

This clonotype was recorded many times. CDR3 loop: CASSQQGRTEAFF. The CDR3, as DNA: TGTGCCAGCAGCCAACAGGGGAGGACTGAAGCTTTCTTT. The rearrangement joins TRBV3-1 to TRBJ1-1; TRBD1 might be the D (6 bases). Germline values: CDR1 LGHDT, CDR2 YNNKEL (reference sequence). The V end was cut by 2 bases, the J end by 5 bases, with 9 bases between. CDR3 size: 13 residues.

The chain joins TRBV20-1 to TRBJ2-3, with D perhaps matching TRBD1 or TRBD2 (5 bases each). Trimming took off 4 bases at V and 2 bases at J, with 10 bases between the two ends. CDR3 length: 13 amino acids. Germline V gene sequence: CDR1 DFQATT, CDR2 SNEGSKA (reference sequence). In DNA form, the CDR3 reads TGCAGTGCTACCAGGGACCCCACAGATACGCAGTATTTT. It specifies CSATRDPTDTQYF.

This clonotype was counted only a few times. The genes are TRBV5-1 and TRBJ2-3; D is perhaps TRBD1 (6 bases). Germline V gene data show CDR1 as SGHRS and CDR2 as YFSETQ. Trimming cost V 7 bases and J 4 bases, with 13 bases left between them. CDR3 length: 13 amino acids. DNA for the CDR3: TGCGCCAGCTTGTTTGAGGGGGCAGATACGCAGTATTTT. Protein: CASLFEGADTQYF.

This clonotype occurred many times. The chain links TRBV5-1 to TRBJ2-2; a weak D match, TRBD1 (5 bases). Looked up from germline, CDR1 is SGHRS and CDR2 is YFSETQ. The CDR3 runs 14 residues. V was clipped by 4 bases and J by 1 base, with 8 bases between them. CDR3 bases: TGCGCCAGCAGCCCTACAGGGAACACCGGGGAGCTGTTTTTT. It encodes CASSPTGNTGELFF.

Ten or more counts support this clonotype. The chain recombines TRBV6-5 with TRBJ1-3, with D possibly TRBD1 on 6 matching bases. The CDR3 is made up of 14 amino acids. Trimming pared 5 bases from V and 4 bases from J, leaving 12 bases between. Per germline, CDR1 MNHEY and CDR2 SVGAGI. The CDR3 DNA reads TGTGCCAGCAGTACTCAGGGGTCCGGAAACACCATATATTTT. Translation gives CASSTQGSGNTIYF.

Ten or more counts support this clonotype. The chain couples TRBV7-2 to TRBJ2-1; weak D call: TRBD2 (7 bases). V lost 5 bases and J lost 4, with 18 bases in between. The V gene's germline CDR1 is SGHTA and CDR2 FQGNSA. The CDR3 runs to 16 residues. CDR3: CASSPRGGDGYNEQFF. Written as DNA, the CDR3 is TGTGCCAGCAGCCCTAGGGGGGGGGACGGTTACAATGAGCAGTTCTTC. The complete variable domain, with remaining parts taken from reference TRBV7-2 and TRBJ2-1, reads GAGVSQSPSNKVTEKGKDVELRCDPISGHTALYWYRQSLGQGLEFLIYFQGNSAPDKSGLPSDRFSAERTGGSVSTLTIQRTQQEDSAVYLCASSPRGGDGYNEQFFGPGTRLTVL.

This clonotype was found many times. The chain couples TRBV7-9 to TRBJ1-2, with no clear D. Trimming took 5 bases from V and 2 from J, leaving 3 bases between them. Germline V gene sequence: CDR1 SEHNR, CDR2 FQNEAQ (reference sequence). This CDR3 contains 11 residues. As DNA, the CDR3 is TGTGCCAGCAGCCTGAACTATGGCTACACCTTC. This translates into CASSLNYGYTF. The whole variable domain, remainder taken from reference TRBV7-9 and TRBJ1-2, is DTGVSQNPRHKITKRGQNVTFRCDPISEHNRLYWYRQTLGQGPEFLTYFQNEAQLEKSRLLSDRFSAERPKGSFSTLEIQRTEQGDSAMYLCASSLNYGYTFGSGTRLTVV.

This clonotype was counted ten times or more. The chain recombines TRBV6-2 or TRBV6-3 with TRBJ2-7, with D unclear. Trimming stripped 6 bases from V and 2 bases from J, with 11 bases between. Germline CDR1 is MNHEY and CDR2 is SVGEGT. CDR3 length: 13 residues. CDR3 coding DNA: TGTGCCAGCAGAAGACACCAGACCTACGAGCAGTACTTC. Translating it yields CASRRHQTYEQYF.

In its sample, this clonotype was seen many times. This sequence joins TRBV11-2 and TRBJ2-1; tentative D call: TRBD2 (6 bases). Looked up from germline, CDR1 is SGHAT and CDR2 is FQNNGV. Trimming pared 0 bases from V and 4 bases from J, leaving 16 bases between. The CDR3 is 17 amino acids. The CDR3 sequence: CASSLDSEGRWYNEQFF. DNA for the CDR3: TGTGCCAGCAGCTTAGATTCGGAGGGCCGGTGGTACAATGAGCAGTTCTTC.

This clonotype has a count of ten or more. V usage is TRBV2 and J usage is TRBJ2-3; 8 bases are a match to TRBD1. V was clipped by 4 bases and J by 0 bases; unmatched bases: 3. The CDR3 length is 15 residues. CDR1 is SNHLY and CDR2 is FYNNEI in the germline V gene. The CDR3 DNA reads TGTGCCAGCAGTGTCAGGGGGCAAAGCACAGATACGCAGTATTTT. This gives the protein CASSVRGQSTDTQYF.

This clonotype was counted many times. The chain recombines TRBV12-3 or TRBV12-4 with TRBJ2-3, with D maybe TRBD2 (7 bases). V shed 3 bases and J shed 3 bases, with 10 bases lying between them. The CDR3 runs to 14 residues. CDR3 protein: CASSFGGLTDTQYF. CDR3 sequence (DNA): TGTGCCAGCAGTTTCGGGGGGCTTACAGATACGCAGTATTTT.

This clonotype was seen repeatedly, ten times or more. V gene TRBV11-2 combines with J gene TRBJ2-3; D is perhaps TRBD1 (7 bases). Germline assignment: CDR1 SGHAT and CDR2 FQNNGV. V was cut by 5 bases and J by 2 bases, with 14 bases left in between. The CDR3 consists of 15 residues. In nucleotides, the CDR3 is TGTGCCAGCAGCACCGCGGGACAGTCCACAGATACGCAGTATTTT. Encoded protein: CASSTAGQSTDTQYF.

This clonotype appeared many times. The chain uses TRBV2 and TRBJ2-3; possibly TRBD2 for D (6 bases). The V gene's germline CDR1 is SNHLY and CDR2 FYNNEI. The CDR3 consists of 13 residues. Trimming left V 7 bases short and J 4 bases short, with 12 bases between. The CDR3 DNA reads TGTGCCAGCAAGGTATTAGCGGCAGATACGCAGTATTTT. Translated: CASKVLAADTQYF.

There are many counts of this clonotype. This rearrangement joins TRBV12-5 to TRBJ1-2; the D is unclear. CDR3 length: 15 residues. V lost 3 bases and J lost 1, with 12 bases in between. CDR1 and CDR2 from the germline V gene are LGHNT and FRNRAP. In nucleotides, the CDR3 is TGTGCTAGTGGTTTTAAAACAGAACTTAACTATGGCTACACCTTC. Its translation: CASGFKTELNYGYTF.

This clonotype showed up many times. The chain couples TRBV7-9 to TRBJ2-2; D remains ambiguous. The CDR3 is 13 residues long. In germline, CDR1 is SEHNR, CDR2 FQNEAQ (reference sequence). V shed 1 base and J shed 4 bases, with 4 bases lying between them. The DNA for the CDR3 is TGTGCCAGCAGCTTAGTTGCCACCGGGGAGCTGTTTTTT. Residues: CASSLVATGELFF. The entire variable domain, with the rest obtained from reference TRBV7-9 and TRBJ2-2, is as follows: DTGVSQNPRHKITKRGQNVTFRCDPISEHNRLYWYRQTLGQGPEFLTYFQNEAQLEKSRLLSDRFSAERPKGSFSTLEIQRTEQGDSAMYLCASSLVATGELFFGEGSRLTVL.

The J gene is TRBJ2-2, the V gene TRBV15, with 8 bases lining up with TRBD1. With 2 bases clipped from V and 5 bases from J, the junction kept 10 bases outside the gene matches. Germline V gene data show CDR1 as LNHNV and CDR2 as YYDKDF (reference sequence). CDR3 length: 17 amino acids. This chain's CDR3 is CATSRSSLYRGTGELFF. DNA for the CDR3: TGTGCCACCAGCAGATCCTCCCTCTACAGGGGGACCGGGGAGCTGTTTTTT.

This clonotype was counted ten times or more. V gene TRBV5-1 combines with J gene TRBJ2-3; either TRBD1 or TRBD2 may supply D (5 bases each). The CDR3 runs 14 residues. Between the trimmed V and J ends, which lost 4 bases and 2 bases, there was a span of 11 bases. Germline V gives CDR1 SGHRS, CDR2 YFSETQ. The CDR3 protein is CASSLGTFTDTQYF. CDR3 coding DNA: TGCGCCAGCAGCCTCGGGACCTTCACAGATACGCAGTATTTT.

DNA for the CDR3: TGTGCCAGTAGTATTTCCGGGGGAAGGACAGATACGCAGTATTTT. It encodes CASSISGGRTDTQYF. This chain connects TRBV19 to TRBJ2-3, with D tentatively TRBD2 (6 bases). V lost 3 bases and J 3 bases, leaving 13 bases between the germline ends. The CDR3 extends over 15 amino acids. Germline CDR1 and CDR2: LNHDA and SQIVND (reference sequence). The full variable domain, its missing parts supplied by reference TRBV19 and TRBJ2-3, is DGGITQSPKYLFRKEGQNVTLSCEQNLNHDAMYWYRQDPGQGLRLIYYSQIVNDFQKGDIAEGYSVSREKKESFPLTVTSAQKNPTAFYLCASSISGGRTDTQYFGPGTRLTVL.

This clonotype came up many times. This sequence joins TRBV20-1 and TRBJ2-1; 7 positions agree with TRBD1. Per the germline V gene, CDR1 is DFQATT and CDR2 is SNEGSKA (reference sequence). After removal of 0 bases from V and 4 bases from J, the junction contained 9 bases not matched to a gene. There are 16 residues in the CDR3. CDR3 protein: CSARDPNRGDYNEQFF. As DNA, the CDR3 is TGCAGTGCTAGAGATCCGAACAGGGGAGATTACAATGAGCAGTTCTTC.

This sequence joins TRBV5-1 and TRBJ2-7; a weak D match, TRBD2 (5 bases). Trimming took 5 bases from V and 3 from J, leaving 9 bases between them. The CDR3 has 12 residues. Per germline, CDR1 SGHRS and CDR2 YFSETQ. The DNA for the CDR3 is TGCGCCAGCAGAGGGAGTCACTACGAGCAGTACTTC. Protein product: CASRGSHYEQYF.